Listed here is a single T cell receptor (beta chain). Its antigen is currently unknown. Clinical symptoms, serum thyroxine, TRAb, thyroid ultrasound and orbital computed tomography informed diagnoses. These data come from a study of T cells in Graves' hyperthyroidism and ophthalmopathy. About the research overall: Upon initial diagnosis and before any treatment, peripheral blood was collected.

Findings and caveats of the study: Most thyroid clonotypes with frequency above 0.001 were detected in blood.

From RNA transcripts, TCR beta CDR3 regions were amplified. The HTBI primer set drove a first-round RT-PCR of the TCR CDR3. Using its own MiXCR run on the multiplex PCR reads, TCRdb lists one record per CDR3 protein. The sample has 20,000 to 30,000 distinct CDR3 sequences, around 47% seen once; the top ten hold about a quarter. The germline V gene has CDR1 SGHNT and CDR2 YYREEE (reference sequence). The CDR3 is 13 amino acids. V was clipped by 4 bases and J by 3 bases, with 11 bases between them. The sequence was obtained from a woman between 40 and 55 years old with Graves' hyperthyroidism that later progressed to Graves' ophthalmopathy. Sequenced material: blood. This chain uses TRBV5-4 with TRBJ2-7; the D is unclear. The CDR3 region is CASSGKVGYEQYF. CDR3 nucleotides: TGTGCCAGCAGCGGCAAAGTTGGCTACGAGCAGTACTTC. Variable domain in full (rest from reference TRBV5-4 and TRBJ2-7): ETGVTQSPTHLIKTRGQQVTLRCSSQSGHNTVSWYQQALGQGPQFIFQYYREEENGRGNFPPRFSGLQFPNYSSELNVNALELDDSALYLCASSGKVGYEQYFGPGTRLTVT.